Presented here are 11 T cell receptor beta chains from one specimen sequenced in a study of vaccination and CD4 T cells after COVID-19 (dated by TCRdb to between 2021 and 2022). These TCRs' antigens remain unknown. Library construction relied on PCR. TCRdb lists the instrument as Illumina iSeq 100. TCR sequencing of DNA from cultured CD4+ T cells used the Oncomine TCR Beta short-read assay at the Johns Hopkins FTIC core. The public sequencing data were trimmed at Q25 with fastp and processed into clonotypes with MiXCR by TCRdb, which kept only in-frame beta chains. Duplicate CDR3 protein sequences are folded into a single record with the most common DNA and genes. The sample table lists 6,000 or so distinct CDR3 sequences, 45% to 60% of them with a count of one. The ten largest clonotypes hold approximately 32% of the sample. Explained via the paper, the treatment or condition label denotes: approximately nine-day PBMC culture with coronavirus spike peptide pools or control peptides (ViraFEST assay).

The specimen sequenced was CD4+ T cells from blood, cultured in vitro. The origin of the receptors is a human donor who had recovered from COVID-19.

This clonotype has just a few counts. V gene TRBV10-3 combines with J gene TRBJ2-3; D is ambiguous. Germline assignment: CDR1 ENHRY and CDR2 SYGVKD. The CDR3 consists of 13 residues. The V end lost 3 bases, the J end lost 1 base, and 5 bases lay between the germline ends. The CDR3 DNA follows: TGTGCCATCAGTGATTGGGGCACAGATACGCAGTATTTT. Amino acids: CAISDWGTDTQYF.

In its sample, this clonotype was seen once. The gene calls are TRBV5-8 and TRBJ2-3; 8 nucleotides align to TRBD1. Germline V lookup: CDR1 SGHTS, CDR2 YDEGEE. This CDR3 contains 15 residues. Trimming cost V 3 bases and J 2 bases; bases outside gene matches: 5. The CDR3: CASSSYRGITDTQYF. The CDR3 DNA is TGTGCCAGCAGCTCATACAGGGGGATCACAGATACGCAGTATTTT. The whole variable domain, filled in from reference TRBV5-8 and TRBJ2-3, reads EAGVTQSPTHLIKTRGQQATLRCSPISGHTSVYWYQQALGLGLQFLLWYDEGEERNRGNFPPRFSGRQFPNYSSELNVNALELEDSALYLCASSSYRGITDTQYFGPGTRLTVL.

This chain joins TRBV7-3 and TRBJ1-2; 7 nucleotides align to TRBD1. This CDR3 has 13 residues. The germline CDR1 and CDR2 sequences are SGHTA and FQGTGA. The junction had 4 bases not matched to a gene; V was cut back by 6 bases and J by 3 bases. The CDR3 sequence: CASSSGTDYGYTF. In DNA, the CDR3 is TGTGCCAGCAGTTCTGGGACAGACTATGGCTACACCTTC.

The V and J genes are TRBV19 and TRBJ1-5; tentatively, D is TRBD1 (6 bases). Trimming took off 6 bases at V and 6 bases at J, with 18 bases between the two ends. CDR3 length equals 15 residues. CDR1 and CDR2 (germline): LNHDA, SQIVND (reference sequence). The CDR3 DNA reads TGTGCCAGTAGAGTCGAACAGGGTCGCAGTCAGCCCCAGCATTTT. Protein sequence: CASRVEQGRSQPQHF.

The chain has TRBV7-9 and TRBJ2-2; D assignment may be TRBD1 or TRBD2 (7 bases each). With 3 bases removed from V and 4 bases from J, the gap between germline ends came to 18 bases. The CDR3 spans 17 residues. Germline values: CDR1 SEHNR, CDR2 FQNEAQ (reference sequence). CDR3 residues: CASSFWGGGLVTGELFF. The CDR3 nucleotides are TGTGCCAGCAGCTTTTGGGGAGGGGGCCTCGTCACCGGGGAGCTGTTTTTT.

This chain uses TRBV10-3 with TRBJ1-1, with 7 bases identical to TRBD1. The V segment lost 8 bases and the J segment 4 bases; nucleotides outside the gene matches: 7. Germline-derived CDR1 and CDR2 are ENHRY and SYGVKD. The CDR3 runs 13 residues. The CDR3 here is CAIGSGGGTEAFF. CDR3 coding DNA: TGTGCCATCGGGTCAGGGGGAGGCACTGAAGCTTTCTTT.

This chain uses TRBV21-1 with TRBJ2-7; TRBD2 is taken as the D call from the table, unchecked against the DNA. TRBV21-1 is deemed a pseudogene. The CDR3 runs to 20 residues. CDR3 bases: TGTGCCAGCAGCAAAGATGGTCCAGGGGGACGGCTAGCGGGAAGTAGCGAGCAGTACTTC. This codes for CASSKDGPGGRLAGSSEQYF.

The chain carries TRBV2 and TRBJ1-1, with D hard to call. Trimming stripped 1 base from V and 1 base from J, with 4 bases between. Germline V gene sequence: CDR1 SNHLY, CDR2 FYNNEI. The CDR3 is made up of 13 amino acids. The CDR3 spells CASSEDGNTEAFF. As DNA, the CDR3 is TGTGCCAGCAGTGAAGACGGGAACACTGAAGCTTTCTTT.

This clonotype was counted between two and nine times. The chain recombines TRBV27 with TRBJ1-2, with unresolved D. Germline V gene sequence: CDR1 MNHEY, CDR2 SMNVEV (reference sequence). This CDR3 has 14 amino acids. The V end was cut by 0 bases, the J end by 7 bases, with 12 bases between. CDR3 loop: CASSLSLLNPGYTF. The CDR3 bases are TGTGCCAGCAGTTTATCCCTTTTGAACCCTGGCTACACCTTC.

The CDR3, as DNA: TGTGCCAGTAGTATTAGGTGGGAGTTGAATTCACCCCTCCACTTT. This encodes CASSIRWELNSPLHF. V is TRBV19 and J is TRBJ1-6; no firm D call. Trimming stripped 3 bases from V and 7 bases from J, with 13 bases between. Per germline, CDR1 LNHDA and CDR2 SQIVND (reference sequence). The CDR3 totals 15 residues.

This chain connects TRBV20-1 to TRBJ1-2; the match to TRBD1 covers 10 bases. CDR3 length: 16 amino acids. V dropped 5 bases and J dropped 4; count of bases not matched to a gene: 13. CDR1 and CDR2 from the germline V gene are DFQATT and SNEGSKA (reference sequence). The CDR3 sequence is CSAARTGGSGIYGYTF. Written as DNA, the CDR3 is TGCAGTGCTGCCAGGACAGGGGGTAGTGGAATCTATGGCTACACCTTC.